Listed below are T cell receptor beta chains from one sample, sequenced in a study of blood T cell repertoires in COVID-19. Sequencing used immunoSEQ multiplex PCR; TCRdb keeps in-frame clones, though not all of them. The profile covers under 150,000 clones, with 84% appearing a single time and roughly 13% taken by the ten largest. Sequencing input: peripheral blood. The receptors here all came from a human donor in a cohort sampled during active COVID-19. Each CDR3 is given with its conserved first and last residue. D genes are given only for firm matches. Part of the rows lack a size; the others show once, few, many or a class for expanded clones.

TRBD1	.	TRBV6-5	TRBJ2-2	CATERQGSNTGELFF	TGTGCCACGGAGCGACAGGGCTCGAACACCGGGGAGCTGTTTTTT
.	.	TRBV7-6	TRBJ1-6	CASSYGPGGLNSPLHF	TGTGCCAGCAGCTACGGACCGGGAGGTCTGAATTCACCCCTCCACTTT
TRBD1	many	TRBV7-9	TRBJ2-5	CASSPKTGGLSRETQYF	TGTGCCAGCAGCCCCAAGACAGGGGGCCTTTCTAGGGAGACCCAGTACTTC
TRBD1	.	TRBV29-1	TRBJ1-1	CSLWTGEPTEAFF	TGCAGCCTATGGACAGGGGAACCCACTGAAGCTTTCTTT
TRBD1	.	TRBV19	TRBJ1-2	CASSIVRINTGGAYGYTF	TGTGCCAGTAGTATAGTCCGGATCAACACAGGGGGCGCCTATGGCTACACCTTC
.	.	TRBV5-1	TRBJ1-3	CASSLGGVGPRSGNTIYF	TGCGCCAGCAGCTTGGGTGGCGTGGGGCCCCGCTCTGGAAACACCATATATTTT
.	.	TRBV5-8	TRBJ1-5	CASSLGSQGFQPQHF	TGTGCCAGCAGCTTGGGTAGTCAGGGATTTCAGCCCCAGCATTTT
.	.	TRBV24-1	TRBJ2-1	CATSVVGSKFF	TGTGCCACCTCTGTCGTGGGCTCAAAGTTCTTC
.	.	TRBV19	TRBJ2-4	CASSIAASVSKNIQYF	TGTGCCAGTAGTATTGCCGCTAGCGTCAGCAAAAACATTCAGTACTTC
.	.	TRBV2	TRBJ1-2	CASSEDSQWVGYTF	TGTGCCAGCAGTGAGGACAGCCAGTGGGTAGGCTACACCTTC
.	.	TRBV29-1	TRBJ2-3	CSVAPSTDTQYF	TGCAGCGTAGCCCCGAGCACAGATACGCAGTATTTT
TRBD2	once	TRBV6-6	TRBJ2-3	CASRGPGLAGGQQYF	TGTGCCAGCAGGGGCCCGGGACTAGCGGGGGGGCAGCAGTATTTT
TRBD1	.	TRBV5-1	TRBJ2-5	CASSLGTVKETQYF	TGCGCCAGCAGCTTAGGGACAGTCAAAGAGACCCAGTACTTC
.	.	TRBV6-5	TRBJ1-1	CASTLWGELVTEAFF	TGTGCCAGCACCCTATGGGGGGAGCTCGTAACTGAAGCTTTCTTT
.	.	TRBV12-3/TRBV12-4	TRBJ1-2	CASSFGTLYGYTF	TGTGCCAGCAGTTTTGGGACACTTTATGGCTACACCTTC
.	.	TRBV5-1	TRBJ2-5	CASSLEGVVGETQYF	TGCGCCAGCAGCTTGGAAGGGGTGGTGGGTGAGACCCAGTACTTC
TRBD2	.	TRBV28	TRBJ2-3	CASSFPAGGPDTQYF	TGTGCCAGCAGTTTCCCCGCGGGGGGGCCAGATACGCAGTATTTT
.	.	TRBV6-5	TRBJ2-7	CASSYSDIDEQYF	TGTGCCAGCAGTTACTCGGACATAGACGAGCAGTACTTC
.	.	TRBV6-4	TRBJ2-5	CASQYPGRRQQETQYF	TGTGCCAGCCAATACCCAGGCCGAAGACAACAAGAGACCCAGTACTTC
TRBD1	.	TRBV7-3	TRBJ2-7	CASSQTGSSREQYF	TGTGCCAGCAGCCAGACAGGGAGTTCTCGCGAGCAGTACTTC
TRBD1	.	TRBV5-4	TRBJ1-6	CASSLGQGGNNSPLHF	TGTGCCAGCAGCTTGGGGCAGGGGGGAAATAATTCACCCCTCCACTTT
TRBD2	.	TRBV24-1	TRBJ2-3	CATSDGGGYDTQYF	TGTGCCACCAGTGATGGGGGGGGGTACGATACGCAGTATTTT
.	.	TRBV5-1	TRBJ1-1	CASSPHGAPLNTEAFF	TGCGCCAGCAGCCCCCATGGGGCACCGTTGAACACTGAAGCTTTCTTT
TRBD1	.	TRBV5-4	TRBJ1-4	CASSRDSTNEKLFF	TGTGCCAGCAGCCGGGACAGCACTAATGAAAAACTGTTTTTT
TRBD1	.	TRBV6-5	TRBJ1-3	CASRLTGAGNTIYF	TGTGCCAGCAGACTCACAGGGGCTGGAAACACCATATATTTT
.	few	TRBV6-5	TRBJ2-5	CASSSPMRAQETQYF	TGTGCCAGCAGTTCCCCCATGAGAGCCCAAGAGACCCAGTACTTC
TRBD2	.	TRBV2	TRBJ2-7	CASSLGGLAGGRGHEQYF	TGTGCCAGCAGTCTCGGGGGCCTAGCGGGGGGCCGGGGCCACGAGCAGTACTTC
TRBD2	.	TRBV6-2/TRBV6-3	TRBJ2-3	CASSYRASGGLSTDTQYF	TGTGCCAGCAGTTACCGCGCTAGCGGGGGGTTGTCAACAGATACGCAGTATTTT
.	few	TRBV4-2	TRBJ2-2	CASSPTTGELFF	TGTGCCAGCAGCCCGACAACCGGGGAGCTGTTTTTT
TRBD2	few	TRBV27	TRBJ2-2	CASSSSGTSGGARTGELFF	TGTGCCAGCAGCTCCTCCGGGACTAGCGGGGGGGCCCGCACCGGGGAGCTGTTTTTT
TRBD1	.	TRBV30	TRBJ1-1	CAWNLGQGYTEAFF	TGTGCCTGGAACCTTGGACAGGGGTACACTGAAGCTTTCTTT
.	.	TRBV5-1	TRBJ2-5	CASSLAQGPQETQYF	TGCGCCAGCAGCTTGGCCCAGGGCCCCCAAGAGACCCAGTACTTC
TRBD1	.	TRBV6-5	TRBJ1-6	CASTGQGSYNSPLHF	TGTGCCAGCACAGGACAGGGATCCTACAATTCACCCCTCCACTTT
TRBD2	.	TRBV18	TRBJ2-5	CASSAPGGAGEETQYF	TGTGCCAGCTCCGCCCCCGGGGGAGCGGGGGAAGAGACCCAGTACTTC
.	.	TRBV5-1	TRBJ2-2	CASSFEGSRAGELFF	TGCGCCAGCAGCTTCGAGGGATCGAGGGCCGGGGAGCTGTTTTTT
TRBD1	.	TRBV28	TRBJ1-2	CASSLWGQGAGDYGYTF	TGTGCCAGCAGTTTGTGGGGACAGGGGGCCGGCGACTATGGCTACACCTTC
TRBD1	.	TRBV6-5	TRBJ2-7	CASSYGGGQGASEQYF	TGTGCCAGCAGTTACGGAGGGGGACAGGGGGCTAGCGAGCAGTACTTC
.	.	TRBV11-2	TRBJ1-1	CASSLVGQWAEAFF	TGTGCCAGCAGCTTAGTGGGCCAATGGGCTGAAGCTTTCTTT
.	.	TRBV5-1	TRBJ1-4	CASSLGQGRKLFF	TGCGCCAGCAGCTTGGGTCAGGGGCGAAAACTGTTTTTT
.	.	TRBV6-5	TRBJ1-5	CASSSTGNNQPQHF	TGTGCCAGCAGCTCCACAGGGAACAATCAGCCCCAGCATTTT
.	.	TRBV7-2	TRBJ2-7	CASSLGYDFYEQYF	TGTGCCAGCAGCTTAGGCTACGATTTCTACGAGCAGTACTTC
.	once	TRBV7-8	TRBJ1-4	CASSFDRREKLFF	TGTGCCAGCAGCTTCGACAGGAGGGAAAAACTGTTTTTT
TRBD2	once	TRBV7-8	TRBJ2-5	CASSLTRGGGARVETQYF	TGTGCCAGCAGCTTAACCAGAGGCGGGGGGGCTCGGGTAGAGACCCAGTACTTC
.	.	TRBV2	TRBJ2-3	CASSEDGEAADTQYF	TGTGCCAGCAGTGAAGATGGGGAGGCGGCAGATACGCAGTATTTT
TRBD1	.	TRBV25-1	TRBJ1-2	CASSLQGYGYTF	TGTGCCAGCAGTTTACAGGGGTATGGCTACACCTTC
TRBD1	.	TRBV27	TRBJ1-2	CASSPTTGGQGGYTF	TGTGCCAGCAGTCCAACAACAGGGGGCCAGGGGGGCTACACCTTC
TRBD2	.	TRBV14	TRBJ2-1	CASSFQLAGGHNEQFF	TGTGCCAGCAGCTTTCAACTAGCGGGGGGCCACAATGAGCAGTTCTTC
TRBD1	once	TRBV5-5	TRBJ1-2	CASSLGSQGAHNYGYTF	TGTGCCAGCAGTCTAGGGTCGCAGGGGGCCCATAACTATGGCTACACCTTC
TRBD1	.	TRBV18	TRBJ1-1	CASSPTGVGTEAFF	TGTGCCAGCTCACCGACAGGGGTGGGGACTGAAGCTTTCTTT
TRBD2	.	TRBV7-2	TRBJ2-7	CASSLLGGSSSYEQYF	TGTGCCAGCAGCTTACTCGGGGGGAGCAGCTCCTACGAGCAGTACTTC
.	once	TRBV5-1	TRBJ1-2	CASSPDARSYGYTF	TGCGCCAGCAGCCCTGATGCGAGGTCCTATGGCTACACCTTC
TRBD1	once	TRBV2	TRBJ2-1	CASSPGTGENEQFF	TGTGCCAGCAGCCCAGGGACAGGGGAGAATGAGCAGTTCTTC
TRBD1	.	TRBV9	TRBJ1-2	CASSAQRATGAPNYGYTF	TGTGCCAGCAGCGCCCAGAGGGCTACAGGGGCCCCTAACTATGGCTACACCTTC
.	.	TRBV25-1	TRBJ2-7	CASSAQGFEQYF	TGTGCCAGCAGCGCTCAGGGGTTCGAGCAGTACTTC
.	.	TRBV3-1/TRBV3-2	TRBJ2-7	CASSRLTGSSSYEQYF	TGTGCCAGCAGCCGACTTACAGGGTCCTCTTCCTACGAGCAGTACTTC